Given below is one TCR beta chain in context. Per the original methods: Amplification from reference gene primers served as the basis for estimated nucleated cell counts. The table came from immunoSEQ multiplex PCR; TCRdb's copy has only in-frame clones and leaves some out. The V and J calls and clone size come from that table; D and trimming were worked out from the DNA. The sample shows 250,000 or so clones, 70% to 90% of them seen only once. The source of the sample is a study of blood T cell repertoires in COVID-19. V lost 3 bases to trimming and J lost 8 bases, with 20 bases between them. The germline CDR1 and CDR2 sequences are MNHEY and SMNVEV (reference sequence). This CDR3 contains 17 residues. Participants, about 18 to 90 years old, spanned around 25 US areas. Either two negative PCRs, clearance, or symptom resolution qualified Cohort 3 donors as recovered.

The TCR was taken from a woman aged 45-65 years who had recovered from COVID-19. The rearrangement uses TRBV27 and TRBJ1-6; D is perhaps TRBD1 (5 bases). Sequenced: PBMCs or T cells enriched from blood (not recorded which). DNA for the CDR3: TGTGCCAGCAGTTTCACAGACCCGACCGGGGGGGATTCACCCCTCCACTTT. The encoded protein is CASSFTDPTGGDSPLHF.